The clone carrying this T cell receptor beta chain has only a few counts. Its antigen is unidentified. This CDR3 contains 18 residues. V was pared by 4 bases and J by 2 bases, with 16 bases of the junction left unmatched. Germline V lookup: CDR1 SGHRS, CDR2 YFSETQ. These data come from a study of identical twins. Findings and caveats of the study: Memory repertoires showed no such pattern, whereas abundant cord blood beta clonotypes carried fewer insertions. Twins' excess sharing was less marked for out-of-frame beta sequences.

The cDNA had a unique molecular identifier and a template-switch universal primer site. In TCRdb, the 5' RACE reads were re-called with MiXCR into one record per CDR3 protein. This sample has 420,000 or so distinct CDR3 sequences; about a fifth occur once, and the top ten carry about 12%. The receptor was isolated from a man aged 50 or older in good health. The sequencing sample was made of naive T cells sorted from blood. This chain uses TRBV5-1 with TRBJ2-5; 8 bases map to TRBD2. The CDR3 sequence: CASSKAGTSKMEQETQYF. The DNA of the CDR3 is TGCGCCAGCAGCAAGGCCGGGACTAGTAAAATGGAACAAGAGACCCAGTACTTC. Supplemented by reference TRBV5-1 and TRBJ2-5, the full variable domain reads KAGVTQTPRYLIKTRGQQVTLSCSPISGHRSVSWYQQTPGQGLQFLFEYFSETQRNKGNFPGRFSGRQFSNSRSEMNVSTLELGDSALYLCASSKAGTSKMEQETQYFGPGTRLLVL.